These 7 T cell receptor beta chains share one sample of origin, sequenced in a study of blood T cell repertoires in COVID-19. Sequenced by immunoSEQ multiplex PCR; TCRdb stores in-frame clones only, minus some. The table includes a few hundred thousand clones, 85% to 90% detected once. The material sequenced was peripheral blood. These receptors were obtained from an older woman with COVID-19, enrolled during active disease.

The chain is built from TRBV7-2 and TRBJ1-1; weak D call: TRBD1 (5 bases). The CDR3 covers 15 residues. The V and J ends lost 5 bases and 5 bases respectively, with 18 bases between them. The germline V gene encodes CDR1 SGHTA and CDR2 FQGNSA. The CDR3 nucleotides read TGTGCCAGCAGCCGGCCCCCGGCAGGGAAGACTGAAGCTTTCTTT. Protein product: CASSRPPAGKTEAFF.

V usage is TRBV5-4 and J usage is TRBJ2-1; 9 bases match TRBD1. V lost 4 bases, J lost 4 bases, and 6 bases stayed unmatched. The CDR3 spans 15 residues. Per the germline V gene, CDR1 is SGHNT and CDR2 is YYREEE (reference sequence). CDR3: CASSDPGQGYNEQFF. For the CDR3, the DNA is TGTGCCAGCAGCGACCCGGGACAGGGTTACAATGAGCAGTTCTTC. Full variable domain (rest looked up from reference TRBV5-4 and TRBJ2-1): ETGVTQSPTHLIKTRGQQVTLRCSSQSGHNTVSWYQQALGQGPQFIFQYYREEENGRGNFPPRFSGLQFPNYSSELNVNALELDDSALYLCASSDPGQGYNEQFFGPGTRLTVL.

The genes are TRBV30 and TRBJ2-3, with 8 bases matching TRBD1. The CDR3 covers 15 residues. Germline CDR1 reads GTSNPN; CDR2 reads SVGIG (reference sequence). Trimming took 0 bases from V and 2 from J; bases not matched to a gene: 4. CDR3 region: CAWSVLGQVTDTQYF. The CDR3, as DNA: TGTGCCTGGAGTGTACTGGGACAGGTCACAGATACGCAGTATTTT.

V and J are TRBV7-2 and TRBJ1-6; D is uncertain. Deletions cut 6 bases from V and 5 bases from J, with 14 bases between. The CDR3 sequence is 15 residues long. Germline V gene lookup returns CDR1 SGHTA and CDR2 FQGNSA. CDR3 region: CASRLRVRNNSPLHF. CDR3 coding DNA: TGTGCCAGCAGGTTACGTGTCAGGAATAATTCACCCCTCCACTTT.

The chain uses TRBV7-3 and TRBJ1-1; D is ambiguous. The CDR3 length is 13 residues. Germline V lookup: CDR1 SGHTA, CDR2 FQGTGA. Deletions cut 5 bases from V and 1 base from J, with 8 bases between. CDR3 protein: CASSRHRNTEAFF. Here the CDR3 DNA reads TGTGCCAGCAGCCGACACCGGAACACTGAAGCTTTCTTT.

The chain uses TRBV19 and TRBJ1-6, with TRBD1 identical over 7 bases. Germline-derived CDR1 and CDR2 are LNHDA and SQIVND (reference sequence). This CDR3 comprises 15 residues. V shed 5 bases, J shed 4 bases, and the junction held 5 bases outside the gene matches. The CDR3 region is CASSYRDRYNSPLHF. The CDR3 DNA reads TGTGCCAGTAGTTACCGGGACAGATATAATTCACCCCTCCACTTT.

The chain is built from TRBV6-2 or TRBV6-3 and TRBJ2-1, with D unclear. Germline V gives CDR1 MNHEY, CDR2 SVGEGT. The ends were cut back, 6 bases at V and 0 bases at J, with 9 bases in the middle. The CDR3 loop spans 14 amino acids. The CDR3 loop is CASSDITSYNEQFF. CDR3 sequence (DNA): TGTGCCAGCAGCGACATAACCTCCTACAATGAGCAGTTCTTC.